Shown below are 11 T cell receptor beta chains from a single sample sequenced in a study of graft-versus-host responses after intestinal transplantation. Their specific antigens are unknown. Sequencing was performed with immunoSEQ multiplex PCR; in TCRdb, only in-frame clones are kept and a portion is missing. Counted here are tens of thousands of clones, 85% to 95% occurring once; the ten biggest clones make up around 5.8%. The sequencing used unstimulated CD8+ T cells sorted from spleen or lymph node cells, collected before intestinal transplant. These receptors were obtained from a human donor who received an intestinal transplant.

The chain has TRBV4-2 and TRBJ2-2; either TRBD1 or TRBD2 may fit D (6 bases each). V gave up 0 bases and J gave up 3 bases, with 14 bases separating them. The CDR3 extends over 17 amino acids. From germline, CDR1 is LGHNA and CDR2 YNFKEQ. CDR3 in amino acids: CASSQDWGRDHTGELFF. CDR3 nucleotide sequence: TGTGCCAGCAGCCAAGATTGGGGGCGGGATCACACCGGGGAGCTGTTTTTT.

V is TRBV5-4 and J is TRBJ2-1; 8 bases align to TRBD1. Germline-derived CDR1 and CDR2 are SGHNT and YYREEE (reference sequence). V was pared by 4 bases and J by 5 bases, with 2 bases of the junction left unmatched. This CDR3 has 13 residues. Written as DNA, the CDR3 is TGTGCCAGCAGCGGGGACAGGAACAATGAGCAGTTCTTC. Protein product: CASSGDRNNEQFF.

The chain joins TRBV6-6 to TRBJ2-3; 8 bases agree with TRBD2. The CDR3 has 16 amino acids. Germline V gene lookup returns CDR1 MNHNY and CDR2 SVGAGI (reference sequence). With V trimmed by 6 bases and J by 2 bases, 10 bases remained unmatched. The DNA for the CDR3 is TGTGCCAGCAGCCTACCGAGCGGGGGACTCACAGATACGCAGTATTTT. It is translated as CASSLPSGGLTDTQYF.

V is TRBV27 and J is TRBJ1-1, with TRBD1 matching 7 bases. Germline CDR1 and CDR2: MNHEY and SMNVEV (reference sequence). The CDR3 is made up of 15 amino acids. V shed 5 bases and J 11 bases; nucleotides not matched to a gene: 17. CDR3 sequence: CASSLAGTAVNHAFF. The CDR3 DNA sequence: TGTGCCAGCAGTCTGGCAGGGACAGCGGTTAATCACGCTTTCTTT.

The gene calls are TRBV4-1 and TRBJ2-7; no definite D call. The length of the CDR3 is 11 residues. Per the germline V gene, CDR1 is MGHRA and CDR2 is YSYEKL. Trimming cost V 3 bases and J 2 bases, with 2 bases left between them. The CDR3 DNA reads TGCGCCAGCAGCCAGGCCTACGAGCAGTACTTC. It codes for CASSQAYEQYF.

The chain links TRBV6-5 to TRBJ1-2, with 9 bases matching TRBD1. The CDR3 length is 14 residues. The V segment lost 4 bases and the J segment 5 bases; nucleotides outside the gene matches: 5. The germline V gene encodes CDR1 MNHEY and CDR2 SVGAGI. This CDR3 reads CASSSPGTGYGYTF. The CDR3 coding sequence is TGTGCCAGCAGTTCCCCCGGGACAGGGTATGGCTACACCTTC.

This rearrangement joins TRBV5-1 to TRBJ2-1; D is unresolved. The CDR3 has 15 amino acids. V was cut by 1 base and J by 8 bases, with 16 bases left in between. Germline CDR1 reads SGHRS; CDR2 reads YFSETQ. The CDR3 spells CASSLTRPSYDEQFF. CDR3 bases: TGCGCCAGCAGCTTGACTCGCCCGAGTTATGATGAGCAGTTCTTC.

This chain uses TRBV29-1 with TRBJ2-2; TRBD2 matches 11 bases. Germline values: CDR1 SQVTM, CDR2 ANQGSEA. The CDR3 is 14 amino acids. V shed 5 bases and J 7 bases; nucleotides not matched to a gene: 6. CDR3 sequence: CSVPNLAGGGELFF. In DNA, the CDR3 is TGCAGCGTTCCGAATCTAGCGGGAGGCGGGGAGCTGTTTTTT.

This chain connects TRBV5-4 to TRBJ2-7; a weak D match, TRBD2 (6 bases). CDR1 and CDR2 (germline): SGHNT, YYREEE (reference sequence). The germline V and J ends were trimmed by 4 bases and 4 bases, with 12 bases remaining between them. There are 13 residues in the CDR3. CDR3 protein: CASSPGGAYEQYF. CDR3 bases: TGTGCCAGCAGCCCCGGGGGAGCTTACGAGCAGTACTTC. The whole variable domain, remainder taken from reference TRBV5-4 and TRBJ2-7, is ETGVTQSPTHLIKTRGQQVTLRCSSQSGHNTVSWYQQALGQGPQFIFQYYREEENGRGNFPPRFSGLQFPNYSSELNVNALELDDSALYLCASSPGGAYEQYFGPGTRLTVT.

The CDR3 DNA follows: TGTGCCTGGAGTGCAGGGGCCAACTACGAGCAGTACTTC. It specifies CAWSAGANYEQYF. This chain connects TRBV30 to TRBJ2-7, with D possibly matching TRBD1 (6 bases). V gave up 1 base and J gave up 3 bases, with 10 bases separating them. The CDR3 runs to 13 residues. CDR1 and CDR2 (germline): GTSNPN, SVGIG (reference sequence).

This clone has just a few counts. The rearrangement links TRBV6-1 to TRBJ2-7; D gene uncertain. With 1 base removed from V and 0 bases from J, the gap between germline ends came to 10 bases. This CDR3 comprises 15 residues. Per the germline V gene, CDR1 is MNHNS and CDR2 is SASEGT. CDR3 residues: CASSEGEASSYEQYF. The CDR3 coding sequence is TGTGCCAGCAGTGAAGGGGAAGCCAGCTCCTACGAGCAGTACTTC.